The rows below give T cell receptor beta chains drawn from one sample of a study of vaccination and CD4 T cells after COVID-19. TCRdb called the PCR reads again in MiXCR, with one record for every CDR3 protein. The sample contains about 26,000 distinct CDR3 sequences, more than 35% of which appear only once. These receptors have no known antigen. This material consisted of CD4+ T cells from blood, cultured in vitro, taken about 7 months after SARS-CoV-2 vaccination. Receptors originate from a human donor who had recovered from COVID-19. The CDR3 runs from the conserved cysteine through the conserved F or W. D genes are given only for firm matches. Clone sizes are given selectively: once, few, many, or a class where the clone is expanded.

size,V,J,D,DNA,CDR3
.,TRBV7-9,TRBJ1-6,.,TGTGCCAGCGGATCCGGGATATCTAATTCACCCCTCCACTTT,CASGSGISNSPLHF
.,TRBV9,TRBJ2-1,.,TGTGCCAGCAGCAATAGGGGTAACCAGTTCTTC,CASSNRGNQFF
few,TRBV10-3,TRBJ2-5,.,TGTGCCAGCAGTTATATGACACTTGAGACCCAGTACTTC,CASSYMTLETQYF
few,TRBV6-4,TRBJ1-5,.,TGTGCCAGCAGTGAAGGGGATAGCAATCAGCCCCAGCATTTT,CASSEGDSNQPQHF
.,TRBV28,TRBJ2-7,TRBD1,TGTGCCAGCAGTATGGCCGGGACAGTTTCCTACGAGCAGTACTTC,CASSMAGTVSYEQYF
.,TRBV5-4,TRBJ2-1,TRBD2,TGTGCCAGCAGATTCAAGCGGGAGGGATACAATGAGCAGTTCTTC,CASRFKREGYNEQFF
few,TRBV7-9,TRBJ2-7,.,TGTGCCAGCAGCTTGTCGCGGCAGGGGAGGGGGGAGCAGTACTTC,CASSLSRQGRGEQYF
.,TRBV20-1,TRBJ2-3,TRBD2,TGCAGTGCTAGATCCCAGCGGGAGGCAGATACGCAGTATTTT,CSARSQREADTQYF
few,TRBV19,TRBJ1-5,.,TGTGCCAGTACAAGGACCGGCGGCCAGCCCCAGCATTTT,CASTRTGGQPQHF
few,TRBV24-1,TRBJ2-1,.,TGTGCCACCAGTGAATCTTGGGTGGGCGATGAGCAGTTCTTC,CATSESWVGDEQFF
few,TRBV7-8,TRBJ1-2,.,TGTGCCAGCAGCCCCGGGGGATCGAACTATGGCTACACCTTC,CASSPGGSNYGYTF
.,TRBV27,TRBJ1-2,TRBD1,TGTGCCAGCAGTCGGACAGGACAGGGATATGGCTACACCTTC,CASSRTGQGYGYTF
.,TRBV29-1,TRBJ1-5,.,TGCAGCGTTGTAGAACAGGGTGGCCAGCCCCAGCATTTT,CSVVEQGGQPQHF
.,TRBV20-1,TRBJ2-2,TRBD2,TGCAGTGGGACTAGCGACACCGGGGAGCTGTTTTTT,CSGTSDTGELFF
.,TRBV7-9,TRBJ2-7,TRBD1,TGTGCCAGCAGCTTAACACAGGGGTCCTACGAGCAGTACTTC,CASSLTQGSYEQYF
few,TRBV20-1,TRBJ1-2,TRBD1,TGCAGTGCTAGAGACAGGGGGCGCGACTATGGCTACACCTTC,CSARDRGRDYGYTF